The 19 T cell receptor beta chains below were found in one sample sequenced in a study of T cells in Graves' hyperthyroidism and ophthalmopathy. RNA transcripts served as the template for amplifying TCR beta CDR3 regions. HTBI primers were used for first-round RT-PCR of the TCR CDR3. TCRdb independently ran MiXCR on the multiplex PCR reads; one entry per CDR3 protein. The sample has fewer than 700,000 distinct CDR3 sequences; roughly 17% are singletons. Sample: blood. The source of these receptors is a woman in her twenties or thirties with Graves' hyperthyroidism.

DNA for the CDR3: TGTGCCAGCACGCCAGCAGGGGACACTGAAGCTTTCTTT. This translates into CASTPAGDTEAFF. This sequence joins TRBV6-1 and TRBJ1-1, with D tentatively TRBD1 (6 bases). From germline, CDR1 is MNHNS and CDR2 SASEGT. The CDR3 runs 13 residues. Trimming pared 7 bases from V and 3 bases from J, leaving 12 bases between.

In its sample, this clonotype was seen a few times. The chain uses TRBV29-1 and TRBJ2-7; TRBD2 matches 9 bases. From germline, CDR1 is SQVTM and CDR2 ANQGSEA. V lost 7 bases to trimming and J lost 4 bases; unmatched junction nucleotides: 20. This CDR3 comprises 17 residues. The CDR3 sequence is CSALAPRAAGGPYEQYF. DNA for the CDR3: TGCAGCGCCCTAGCCCCTCGGGCGGCGGGAGGGCCGTACGAGCAGTACTTC.

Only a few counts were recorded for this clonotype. The CDR3: CASGRLAGGGAQETQYF. Written as DNA, the CDR3 is TGTGCCAGCGGGCGACTAGCGGGAGGGGGGGCACAAGAGACCCAGTACTTC. The rearrangement uses TRBV7-9 and TRBJ2-5; 14 bases line up with TRBD2. The CDR3 extends over 17 amino acids. CDR1 is SEHNR and CDR2 is FQNEAQ in the germline V gene (reference sequence). J was trimmed by 2 bases and V by 8 bases; bases with no gene match: 10.

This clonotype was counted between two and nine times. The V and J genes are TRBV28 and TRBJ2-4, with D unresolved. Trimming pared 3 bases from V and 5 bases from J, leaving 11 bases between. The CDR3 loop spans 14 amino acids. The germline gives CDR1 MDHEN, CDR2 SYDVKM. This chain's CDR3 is CASSLPGLENIQYF. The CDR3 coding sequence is TGTGCCAGCAGTTTGCCCGGGTTAGAAAACATTCAGTACTTC.

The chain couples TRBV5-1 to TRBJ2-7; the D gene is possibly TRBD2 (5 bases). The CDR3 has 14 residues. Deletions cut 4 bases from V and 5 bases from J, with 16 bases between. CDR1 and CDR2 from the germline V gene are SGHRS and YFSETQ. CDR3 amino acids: CASSAGGEMHEQYF. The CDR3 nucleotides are TGCGCCAGCAGCGCAGGAGGTGAAATGCACGAGCAGTACTTC. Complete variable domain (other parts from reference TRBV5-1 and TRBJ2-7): KAGVTQTPRYLIKTRGQQVTLSCSPISGHRSVSWYQQTPGQGLQFLFEYFSETQRNKGNFPGRFSGRQFSNSRSEMNVSTLELGDSALYLCASSAGGEMHEQYFGPGTRLTVT.

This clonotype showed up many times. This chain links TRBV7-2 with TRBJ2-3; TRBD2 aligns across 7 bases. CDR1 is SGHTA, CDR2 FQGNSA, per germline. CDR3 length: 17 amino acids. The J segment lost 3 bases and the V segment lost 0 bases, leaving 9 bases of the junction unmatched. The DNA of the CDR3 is TGTGCCAGCAGCTTAGCGAGTTTGCGGGAGTTAACAGATACGCAGTATTTT. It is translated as CASSLASLRELTDTQYF.

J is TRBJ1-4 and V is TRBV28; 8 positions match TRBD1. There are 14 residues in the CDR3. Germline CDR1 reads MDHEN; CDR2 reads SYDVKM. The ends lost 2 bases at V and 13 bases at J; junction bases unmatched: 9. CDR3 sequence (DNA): TGTGCCAGCAGTTTAACAGGGGGTTACAATGGACTGTTTTTT. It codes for CASSLTGGYNGLFF.

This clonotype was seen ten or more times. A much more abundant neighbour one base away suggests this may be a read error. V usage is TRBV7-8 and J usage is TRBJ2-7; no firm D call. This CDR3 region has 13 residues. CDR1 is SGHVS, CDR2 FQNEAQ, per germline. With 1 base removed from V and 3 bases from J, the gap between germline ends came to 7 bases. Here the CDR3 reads CASSLGPDYEQYF. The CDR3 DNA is TGTGCCAGCAGCTTAGGGCCGGACTACGAGCAGTACTTC.

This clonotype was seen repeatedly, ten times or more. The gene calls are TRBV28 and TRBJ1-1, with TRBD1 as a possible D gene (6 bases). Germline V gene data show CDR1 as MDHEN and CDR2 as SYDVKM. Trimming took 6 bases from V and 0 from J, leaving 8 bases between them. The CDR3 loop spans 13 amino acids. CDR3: CASRAGVNTEAFF. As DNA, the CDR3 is TGTGCCAGCAGGGCAGGGGTGAACACTGAAGCTTTCTTT.

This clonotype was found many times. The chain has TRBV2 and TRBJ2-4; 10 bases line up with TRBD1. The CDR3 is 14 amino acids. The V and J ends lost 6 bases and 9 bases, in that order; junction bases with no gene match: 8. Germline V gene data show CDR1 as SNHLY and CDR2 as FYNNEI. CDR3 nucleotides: TGTGCCAGCAGCTCCGGGACAGGGGTTGGCATTCAGTACTTC. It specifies CASSSGTGVGIQYF.

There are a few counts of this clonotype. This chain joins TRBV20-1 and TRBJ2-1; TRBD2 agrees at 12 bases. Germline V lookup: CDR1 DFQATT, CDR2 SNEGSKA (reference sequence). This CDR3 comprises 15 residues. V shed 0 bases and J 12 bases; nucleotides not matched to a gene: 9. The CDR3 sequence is CSARDTLAGGWVQFF. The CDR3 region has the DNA TGCAGTGCTAGAGATACGCTAGCGGGAGGGTGGGTGCAGTTCTTC.

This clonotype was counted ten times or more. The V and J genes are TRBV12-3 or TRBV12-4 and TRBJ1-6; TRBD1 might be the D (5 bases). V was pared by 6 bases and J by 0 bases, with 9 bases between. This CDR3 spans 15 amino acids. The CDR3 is CASRKDSSYNSPLHF. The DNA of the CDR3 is TGTGCCAGCAGAAAAGACAGCTCCTATAATTCACCCCTCCACTTT.

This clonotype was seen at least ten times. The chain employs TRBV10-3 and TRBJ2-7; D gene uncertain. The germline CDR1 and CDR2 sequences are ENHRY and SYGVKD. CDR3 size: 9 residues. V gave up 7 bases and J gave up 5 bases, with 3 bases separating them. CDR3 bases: TGTGCCATCAAAAACGAGCAGTACTTC. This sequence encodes CAIKNEQYF.

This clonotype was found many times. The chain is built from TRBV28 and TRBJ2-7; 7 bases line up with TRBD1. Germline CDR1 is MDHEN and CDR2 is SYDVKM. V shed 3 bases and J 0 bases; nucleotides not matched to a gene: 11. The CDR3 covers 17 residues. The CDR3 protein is CASSFHPGQLNSYEQYF. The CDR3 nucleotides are TGTGCCAGCAGTTTTCACCCGGGACAGCTCAACTCCTACGAGCAGTACTTC. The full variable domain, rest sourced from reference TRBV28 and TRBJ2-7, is DVKVTQSSRYLVKRTGEKVFLECVQDMDHENMFWYRQDPGLGLRLIYFSYDVKMKEKGDIPEGYSVSREKKERFSLILESASTNQTSMYLCASSFHPGQLNSYEQYFGPGTRLTVT.

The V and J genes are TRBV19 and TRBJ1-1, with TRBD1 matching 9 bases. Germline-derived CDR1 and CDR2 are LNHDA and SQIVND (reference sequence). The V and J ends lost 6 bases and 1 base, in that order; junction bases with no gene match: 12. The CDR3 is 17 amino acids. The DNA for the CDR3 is TGTGCCAGTAGCGAGACCGGGACAGGGTTCGGGAACACTGAAGCTTTCTTT. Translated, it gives CASSETGTGFGNTEAFF.

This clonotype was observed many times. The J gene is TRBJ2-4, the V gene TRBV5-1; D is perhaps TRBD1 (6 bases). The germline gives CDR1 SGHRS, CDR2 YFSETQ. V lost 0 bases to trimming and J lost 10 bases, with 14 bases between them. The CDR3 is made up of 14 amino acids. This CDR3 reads CASSLGANGQIQYF. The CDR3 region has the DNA TGCGCCAGCAGCTTGGGGGCCAATGGACAGATTCAGTACTTC.

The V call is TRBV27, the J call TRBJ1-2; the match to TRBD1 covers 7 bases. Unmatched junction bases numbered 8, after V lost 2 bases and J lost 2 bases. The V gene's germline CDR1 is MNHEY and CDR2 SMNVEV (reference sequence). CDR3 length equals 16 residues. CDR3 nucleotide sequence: TGTGCCAGCAGTTTAAAACCGGGACAGCTGAACTATGGCTACACCTTC. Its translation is CASSLKPGQLNYGYTF.

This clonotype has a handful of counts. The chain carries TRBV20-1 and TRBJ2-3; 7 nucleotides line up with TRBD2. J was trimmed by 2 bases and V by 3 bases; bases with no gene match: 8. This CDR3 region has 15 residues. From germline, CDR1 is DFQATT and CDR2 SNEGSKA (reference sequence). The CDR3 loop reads CSASGRSRSTDTQYF. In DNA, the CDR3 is TGCAGTGCTAGCGGGAGGTCCCGGTCCACAGATACGCAGTATTTT.

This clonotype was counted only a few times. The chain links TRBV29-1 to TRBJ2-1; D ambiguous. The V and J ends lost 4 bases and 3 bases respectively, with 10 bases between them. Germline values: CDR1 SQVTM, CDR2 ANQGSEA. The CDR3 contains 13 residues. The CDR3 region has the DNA TGCAGCGTTGGACTGGTGAACTACAATGAGCAGTTCTTC. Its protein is CSVGLVNYNEQFF.